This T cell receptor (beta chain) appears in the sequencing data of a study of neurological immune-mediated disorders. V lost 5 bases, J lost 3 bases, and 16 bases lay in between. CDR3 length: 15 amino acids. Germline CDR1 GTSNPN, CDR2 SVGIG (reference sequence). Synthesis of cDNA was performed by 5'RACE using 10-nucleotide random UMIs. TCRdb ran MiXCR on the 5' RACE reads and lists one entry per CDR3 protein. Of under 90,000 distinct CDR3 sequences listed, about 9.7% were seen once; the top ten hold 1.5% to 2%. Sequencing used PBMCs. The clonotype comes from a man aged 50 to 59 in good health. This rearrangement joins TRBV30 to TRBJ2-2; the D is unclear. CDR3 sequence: CAWAPLSGYTGELFF. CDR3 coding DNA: TGTGCCTGGGCCCCCCTCTCCGGGTACACCGGGGAGCTGTTTTTT.